The clone carrying this TCR beta chain turned up a few times. This sample is part of a study of T-cell memory formation after mild COVID-19. The germline gives CDR1 SGHKS, CDR2 YYEKEE (reference sequence). CDR3 size: 21 residues. Trimming removed 0 bases from V and 0 bases from J, with 27 bases in between. TCRdb reprocessed the 5' RACE reads via MiXCR and lists one record per CDR3 protein. The sample consists of 390,000 or so distinct CDR3 sequences, 15% to 20% of them appearing once. The origin of this receptor is a man aged 18-30 years who had mild COVID-19 (a few samples of this study predate the infection). Cell type and time point are not known. The V and J genes are TRBV5-5 and TRBJ1-1, with a possible D match to TRBD1 (6 bases). The sample comprised PBMCs or a T cell subset sorted from them (not recorded which). CDR3 in amino acids: CASSLASFQTGERSMNTEAFF. In nucleotides, the CDR3 is TGTGCCAGCAGCTTGGCCTCATTCCAGACAGGTGAAAGGAGTATGAACACTGAAGCTTTCTTT.